This TCR beta chain was identified in a study of blood T cell repertoires in COVID-19. On the study more broadly: Samples came from the United States, Italy and Spain, spanning acute and convalescent COVID-19. T cells, B-cell-depleted T cells, or PBMCs provided the cDNA or gDNA that served as material.

Note on this clone: At one of its ends the junction is not consistent with the germline gene, which may arise from a read error.

Original methodology: Nucleated cell number was recorded as an estimate derived from reference gene primer amplification. Here immunoSEQ multiplex PCR was the method, and the copy in TCRdb shows in-frame clones only, minus some. V, J and clone size were drawn from that table, and D and trimming were deduced from the DNA. The sample yields around 130,000 clones, around 84% seen once. The TCR was taken from a woman older than 75 with acute or convalescent COVID-19. What was sequenced was peripheral blood.

CDR3 amino acids: CASSSGGAGRFYNSPLHF. The CDR3 coding sequence is TGTGCTAGCAGCTCCGGTGGGGCAGGTCGGTTTTATAATTCACCCCTCCACTTT. This chain links TRBV7-8 with TRBJ1-6; D possibly corresponds to TRBD1 (5 bases). Germline V gene data show CDR1 as SGHVS and CDR2 as FQNEAQ. This CDR3 has 18 residues.